The subject of this entry is one TCR beta chain. Its matching antigen is unknown. The record originates from a study of T-cell memory formation after mild COVID-19. The wider study: The TCR clusters were mostly specific to one donor.

Study observations and caveats: CD4+ contracting clones were found mainly in CM and EM, and CD8+ ones in EMRA. Second-wave clones with a day 37 peak had unconfirmed SARS-CoV-2 specificity.

Constant-segment primers were used for 5'RACE, and the resulting TCR alpha and TCR beta cDNA libraries carried sample barcodes and UMIs. TCRdb re-called the 5' RACE reads through MiXCR, storing one row per CDR3 protein. The sample includes approximately 260,000 distinct CDR3 sequences, roughly 16% seen only once; the top ten take 22%. Sequencing input: PBMCs or a T cell subset sorted from them (not recorded which). The receptor comes from a man aged 18 to 29 who had mild COVID-19 (a few samples of this study predate the infection). Cell type and time point are not known.

The CDR3 region is CASSYSGWGSPLHF. The CDR3, as DNA: TGTGCCAGCAGTTACTCGGGGTGGGGGTCACCCCTCCACTTT. The chain couples TRBV6-5 to TRBJ1-6, with D possibly TRBD1 on 5 matching bases. Germline assignment: CDR1 MNHEY and CDR2 SVGAGI. Trimming took 0 bases from V and 10 from J, leaving 10 bases between them. This CDR3 region has 14 residues.